The next 31 T cell receptor beta chains were all read from a single sample in a study of cytomegalovirus exposure and HLA in healthy donors. PCR involved 60 Vbeta and 13 Jbeta primers. Method: immunoSEQ multiplex PCR; TCRdb's copy keeps in-frame clones and lacks some. The repertoire holds tens of thousands of clones, roughly 63% seen once, with around 5% in the top ten. Sequencing was carried out using PBMCs. These receptors all come from a man aged 25 to 40 in good health and CMV-seropositive.

CDR3 sequence reads: CASSRTTIETQYF. The CDR3 nucleotides read TGTGCCAGCAGTCGAACTACGATAGAGACCCAGTACTTC. The rearrangement joins TRBV5-4 to TRBJ2-5, with D uncertain. Trimming left V 5 bases short and J 4 bases short, with 12 bases between. Germline-derived CDR1 and CDR2 are SGHNT and YYREEE (reference sequence). The CDR3 has 13 amino acids.

This rearrangement joins TRBV7-6 to TRBJ2-5; 8 bases map to TRBD1. V trimming: 5 bases; J trimming: 2 bases; junction bases outside the gene matches: 13. This CDR3 region has 17 residues. Per germline, CDR1 SGHVS and CDR2 FNYEAQ. In DNA, the CDR3 is TGTGCCAGCAGCCCCCACGTCCCGGGACAGGTGCAAGAGACCCAGTACTTC. Encoded protein: CASSPHVPGQVQETQYF.

The genes are TRBV19 and TRBJ2-6; unclear D gene. CDR3 length: 15 amino acids. V was shortened by 4 bases and J by 0 bases, with 7 bases between the two germline ends. Per germline, CDR1 LNHDA and CDR2 SQIVND (reference sequence). The CDR3 nucleotides read TGTGCCAGTAGTAGTCAGGCCTCTGGGGCCAACGTCCTGACTTTC. Protein product: CASSSQASGANVLTF.

In the case of this clone: The sample contains more than one DNA sequence encoding this CDR3. J is TRBJ2-5 and V is TRBV25-1; 10 bases match TRBD1. This CDR3 contains 15 residues. From germline, CDR1 is MGHDK and CDR2 SYGVNS. J gave up 4 bases and V 1 base, and 3 bases lay outside the gene matches. CDR3 loop: CASSEWDRGRETQYF. In DNA, the CDR3 is TGTGCCAGCAGTGAATGGGACAGGGGTCGAGAGACCCAGTACTTC.

This clone was recorded a few times. The CDR3 DNA sequence: TGTGCCAGCAGCTTGATCAGGGGATCGACTGAGCAGTTCTTC. Its translation is CASSLIRGSTEQFF. The chain joins TRBV5-4 to TRBJ2-1; a possible D gene is TRBD1 (6 bases). Trimming cost V 1 base and J 9 bases, with 14 bases left between them. The CDR3 consists of 14 residues. The germline V gene has CDR1 SGHNT and CDR2 YYREEE (reference sequence).

The chain carries TRBV5-1 and TRBJ2-5; weak D call: TRBD2 (6 bases). The CDR3 contains 12 residues. Trimming took off 6 bases at V and 5 bases at J, with 11 bases between the two ends. Germline values: CDR1 SGHRS, CDR2 YFSETQ. The DNA of the CDR3 is TGCGCCAGCACTCGGGCGGGGGAGACCCAGTACTTC. Amino acids: CASTRAGETQYF. Variable domain in full (rest from reference TRBV5-1 and TRBJ2-5): KAGVTQTPRYLIKTRGQQVTLSCSPISGHRSVSWYQQTPGQGLQFLFEYFSETQRNKGNFPGRFSGRQFSNSRSEMNVSTLELGDSALYLCASTRAGETQYFGPGTRLLVL.

This clone was seen a few times. This chain uses TRBV2 with TRBJ2-5, with a possible D match to TRBD2 (6 bases). CDR1 and CDR2 from the germline V gene are SNHLY and FYNNEI. The CDR3 totals 13 residues. With 7 bases removed from V and 2 bases from J, the gap between germline ends came to 11 bases. CDR3 in amino acids: CASITSRQETQYF. The CDR3, as DNA: TGTGCCAGCATCACTAGCCGTCAAGAGACCCAGTACTTC.

The rearrangement joins TRBV7-8 to TRBJ2-7, with TRBD2 matching 13 bases. The CDR3 runs 17 residues. V lost 5 bases, J lost 2 bases, and 9 bases stayed unmatched. Germline lookup yields CDR1 SGHVS and CDR2 FQNEAQ. CDR3 sequence reads: CASSPHGTSGAPYEQYF. In DNA form, the CDR3 reads TGTGCCAGCAGCCCCCACGGGACTAGCGGGGCCCCCTACGAGCAGTACTTC.

The chain links TRBV27 to TRBJ1-5; possible D gene TRBD1, 5 bases. This CDR3 spans 15 amino acids. Germline V gives CDR1 MNHEY, CDR2 SMNVEV (reference sequence). V lost 0 bases, J lost 6 bases, and 12 bases lay in between. CDR3 nucleotide sequence: TGTGCCAGCAGTTTATCGGGACTAAACAGTCAGCCCCAGCATTTT. The encoded protein is CASSLSGLNSQPQHF.

The chain recombines TRBV9 with TRBJ2-2; 10 nucleotides line up with TRBD2. V gave up 3 bases and J gave up 7 bases; unmatched junction bases: 3. This CDR3 is 14 amino acids long. Per germline, CDR1 SGDLS and CDR2 YYNGEE. CDR3 protein: CASSASGSSGELFF. In DNA, the CDR3 is TGTGCCAGCAGCGCTAGCGGGAGCAGCGGGGAGCTGTTTTTT.

The V gene is TRBV6-6, the J gene TRBJ2-1; D gene ambiguous. V lost 1 base to trimming and J lost 5 bases, with 6 bases between them. This CDR3 is 13 amino acids long. Germline assignment: CDR1 MNHNY and CDR2 SVGAGI (reference sequence). The chain's CDR3 is CASSYYRDNEQFF. Here the CDR3 DNA reads TGTGCCAGCAGTTACTATCGGGACAATGAGCAGTTCTTC.

The chain uses TRBV2 and TRBJ2-7, with a weak D call TRBD2 (5 bases). V lost 3 bases, J lost 3 bases, and 6 bases lay in between. CDR3 length: 12 residues. CDR1 is SNHLY and CDR2 is FYNNEI in the germline V gene. DNA for the CDR3: TGTGCCAGCAGTGATCGGGGCTACGAGCAGTACTTC. Amino acid sequence: CASSDRGYEQYF.

This clone was found a few times. The V gene is TRBV6-1, the J gene TRBJ2-3, with D unresolved. Germline loops: CDR1 MNHNS, CDR2 SASEGT. This CDR3 spans 12 amino acids. Trimming cost V 2 bases and J 5 bases, with 5 bases left between them. CDR3 loop: CASSESRDTQYF. The CDR3 region has the DNA TGTGCCAGCAGTGAATCCAGAGATACGCAGTATTTT.

The V call is TRBV10-3, the J call TRBJ1-5; 9 bases align to TRBD1. The CDR3 has 13 amino acids. With 9 bases clipped from V and 5 bases from J, the junction kept 5 bases outside the gene matches. Germline CDR1 and CDR2: ENHRY and SYGVKD. The CDR3 bases are TGTGCCATAAGGGACAGGGTTGATCAGCCCCAGCATTTT. Amino acids: CAIRDRVDQPQHF.

The V call is TRBV10-3, the J call TRBJ2-7, with TRBD1 matching over 7 bases. The junction had 8 bases not matched to a gene; V was cut back by 0 bases and J by 3 bases. Per the germline V gene, CDR1 is ENHRY and CDR2 is SYGVKD. The length of the CDR3 is 16 residues. CDR3 DNA: TGTGCCATCAGTGAGTCGACTCGGGCAGGGGGCTACGAGCAGTACTTC. Protein: CAISESTRAGGYEQYF.

V usage is TRBV4-1 and J usage is TRBJ2-5, with TRBD1 identical over 10 bases. Germline CDR1 is MGHRA and CDR2 is YSYEKL. CDR3 size: 17 residues. V shed 0 bases and J 4 bases; nucleotides not matched to a gene: 8. The CDR3 reads CASSQDGGQGRGETQYF. The CDR3 DNA follows: TGCGCCAGCAGCCAAGATGGGGGACAGGGGCGAGGAGAGACCCAGTACTTC.

V gene TRBV11-2 combines with J gene TRBJ2-7; possible D gene TRBD2, 6 bases. This CDR3 contains 17 residues. Trimming stripped 1 base from V and 0 bases from J, with 16 bases between. In germline, CDR1 is SGHAT, CDR2 FQNNGV. The CDR3: CASSLASASAYSYEQYF. The CDR3, as DNA: TGTGCCAGCAGCTTAGCGTCAGCTAGCGCTTACTCCTACGAGCAGTACTTC.

This sequence joins TRBV10-3 and TRBJ2-5; D is unclear. Between the trimmed V and J ends, which lost 2 bases and 3 bases, there was a span of 13 bases. This CDR3 spans 15 amino acids. CDR1 and CDR2 (germline): ENHRY, SYGVKD. In nucleotides, the CDR3 is TGTGCCATCAGTGAGGCCCCTATGATGGAAGAGACCCAGTACTTC. Protein product: CAISEAPMMEETQYF.

This clone appeared a few times. The chain couples TRBV15 to TRBJ2-2; weak D call: TRBD1 (6 bases). Germline values: CDR1 LNHNV, CDR2 YYDKDF (reference sequence). The V end lost 0 bases, the J end lost 4 bases, and 15 bases lay between the germline ends. This CDR3 region has 17 residues. The CDR3 loop is CATSRDGYRAATGELFF. The CDR3 DNA sequence: TGTGCCACCAGCAGAGATGGATACAGGGCTGCCACCGGGGAGCTGTTTTTT. The full variable domain, in which reference TRBV15 and TRBJ2-2 provide the parts outside the CDR3, is DAMVIQNPRYQVTQFGKPVTLSCSQTLNHNVMYWYQQKSSQAPKLLFHYYDKDFNNEADTPDNFQSRRPNTSFCFLDIRSPGLGDTAMYLCATSRDGYRAATGELFFGEGSRLTVL.

The V and J genes are TRBV4-2 and TRBJ2-5; TRBD1 might be the D (6 bases). The DNA matches TRBJ2-7 better at its end, which makes the J call doubtful. CDR1 and CDR2 (germline): LGHNA, YNFKEQ. The length of the CDR3 is 14 residues. The CDR3 region has the DNA TGTGCCAGCAGCCCCACAGGGTCATCCTACGAGCAGTACTTC. Amino acid sequence: CASSPTGSSYEQYF.

The rearrangement uses TRBV6-1 and TRBJ2-7, with TRBD2 identical over 11 bases. Losses at the gene ends were 1 base for V and 7 bases for J; bases not matched to a gene: 6. This CDR3 comprises 15 residues. Germline CDR1 and CDR2: MNHNS and SASEGT. The DNA for the CDR3 is TGTGCCAGCAGTGAAGGACTAGCGGGAATCGAAGAGCAGTACTTC. This codes for CASSEGLAGIEEQYF.

The chain joins TRBV9 to TRBJ2-1; possible D gene TRBD1, 7 bases. Germline CDR1 reads SGDLS; CDR2 reads YYNGEE. Trimming took off 1 base at V and 9 bases at J, with 14 bases between the two ends. The CDR3 sequence is 14 residues long. CDR3 nucleotide sequence: TGTGCCAGCAGCGTAAGTCAGGGGGGCGGTGAGCAGTTCTTC. Translating gives CASSVSQGGGEQFF.

The J gene is TRBJ2-3, the V gene TRBV28; no reliable D call. V lost 6 bases, J lost 5 bases, and 6 bases lay in between. Germline V gene data show CDR1 as MDHEN and CDR2 as SYDVKM. CDR3 length: 11 amino acids. For the CDR3, the DNA is TGTGCCAGCAGGTCGGTAGATACGCAGTATTTT. Residues: CASRSVDTQYF.

The table lists this clone with a few counts. The chain uses TRBV11-2 and TRBJ2-5; tentatively, D is TRBD1 (5 bases). The CDR3 is 15 residues long. CDR1 and CDR2 (germline): SGHAT, FQNNGV. V was shortened by 2 bases and J by 4 bases, with 14 bases between the two germline ends. CDR3 in DNA: TGTGCCAGCAGCTTAAGTGCCAGGGAATCAGAGACCCAGTACTTC. Its translation: CASSLSARESETQYF.

With regard to this clone: No conserved phenylalanine or tryptophan is present at the end of the CDR3, so a read error is the likely explanation. The chain recombines TRBV13 with TRBJ2-7; 7 bases line up with TRBD1. Trimming removed 5 bases from V and 2 bases from J; junction bases left unmatched: 6. CDR1 and CDR2 from the germline V gene are PRHDT and FYEKMQ (reference sequence). The CDR3 length is 14 residues. The DNA of the CDR3 is TGTGCCAGCAGCCCAAGGGACAGCACCTACGAGCAGTACCTC. Its protein product is CASSPRDSTYEQYL.

The chain has TRBV2 and TRBJ1-1; 7 bases are shared with TRBD1. Germline values: CDR1 SNHLY, CDR2 FYNNEI. CDR3 length: 14 residues. Germline trimming cut 10 bases from V and 0 bases from J; bases unmatched to any gene: 8. The CDR3: CATKIGTVNTEAFF. CDR3 in DNA: TGTGCCACTAAGATCGGGACAGTGAACACTGAAGCTTTCTTT.

The rearrangement joins TRBV6-1 to TRBJ2-1, with TRBD1 matching over 10 bases. The CDR3 totals 14 residues. CDR1 and CDR2 from the germline V gene are MNHNS and SASEGT. J lost 6 bases, V lost 1 base, and 0 bases had no gene match. The CDR3 sequence: CASSEGTGGNEQFF. As DNA, the CDR3 is TGTGCCAGCAGTGAAGGGACAGGGGGCAATGAGCAGTTCTTC.

This clone was seen a few times. The J gene is TRBJ1-5, the V gene TRBV19; no definite D call. CDR1 LNHDA and CDR2 SQIVND come from the germline V gene (reference sequence). CDR3 length: 14 residues. V was cut by 5 bases and J by 7 bases, with 15 bases left in between. CDR3 nucleotides: TGTGCCAGTAGTGCCCCGGGGAGGCCGCAGCCCCAGCATTTT. Translating it yields CASSAPGRPQPQHF. The entire variable domain, with the rest obtained from reference TRBV19 and TRBJ1-5, is as follows: DGGITQSPKYLFRKEGQNVTLSCEQNLNHDAMYWYRQDPGQGLRLIYYSQIVNDFQKGDIAEGYSVSREKKESFPLTVTSAQKNPTAFYLCASSAPGRPQPQHFGDGTRLSIL.

The chain combines TRBV28 with TRBJ1-5, with D maybe TRBD1 (5 bases). V lost 6 bases to trimming and J lost 2 bases, with 11 bases between them. The CDR3 loop spans 14 amino acids. CDR1 and CDR2 (germline): MDHEN, SYDVKM. CDR3 protein: CASSFTGGNQPQHF. The CDR3 DNA follows: TGTGCCAGCAGCTTTACGGGGGGCAATCAGCCCCAGCATTTT. Variable domain in full (rest from reference TRBV28 and TRBJ1-5): DVKVTQSSRYLVKRTGEKVFLECVQDMDHENMFWYRQDPGLGLRLIYFSYDVKMKEKGDIPEGYSVSREKKERFSLILESASTNQTSMYLCASSFTGGNQPQHFGDGTRLSIL.

This clone was seen only a few times. The genes are TRBV7-3 and TRBJ2-7; TRBD1 agrees at 7 bases. Germline CDR1 is SGHTA and CDR2 is FQGTGA. The V and J ends lost 3 bases and 6 bases, in that order; junction bases with no gene match: 8. The CDR3 covers 14 residues. CDR3 amino acids: CASSLGRQGSEQYF. The CDR3, as DNA: TGTGCCAGCAGCTTGGGGAGACAGGGTTCCGAGCAGTACTTC. The whole variable domain, filled in from reference TRBV7-3 and TRBJ2-7, reads GAGVSQTPSNKVTEKGKYVELRCDPISGHTALYWYRQSLGQGPEFLIYFQGTGAADDSGLPNDRFFAVRPEGSVSTLKIQRTERGDSAVYLCASSLGRQGSEQYFGPGTRLTVT.

The chain has TRBV15 and TRBJ2-2; 13 positions match TRBD2. V lost 8 bases to trimming and J lost 0 bases; unmatched junction nucleotides: 6. The germline CDR1 and CDR2 sequences are LNHNV and YYDKDF (reference sequence). This CDR3 is built from 17 residues. CDR3 sequence (DNA): TGTGCCACCCTCCCCGGGACTAGCGGGACGAACACCGGGGAGCTGTTTTTT. It codes for CATLPGTSGTNTGELFF.